This is a list of T cell receptor beta chains from one sample in a study of identical twins. Via MiXCR, TCRdb re-called the 5' RACE reads, giving one row per CDR3 protein. The table records nearly 900,000 distinct CDR3 sequences, around 12% of them present only once. The data also belong to a second study, concerning yellow fever vaccine responses in identical twins.

The sequencing sample was made of PBMCs. Receptors originate from a woman younger than 30 in good health. Each CDR3 is given with its conserved first and last residue. Each record gives: V gene, clone size, D gene, J gene, CDR3 protein, CDR3 DNA. A D gene is named only where the DNA matches it firmly. Clone size is shown for a subset of rows, as once, few, many or a class of expanded clone.

TRBV27	-	-	TRBJ1-4	CASKGPLTNEKLFF	TGTGCCAGCAAAGGCCCTCTAACTAATGAAAAACTGTTTTTT
TRBV6-2/TRBV6-3	-	-	TRBJ1-2	CASSYVGNGYTF	TGTGCCAGCAGTTACGTGGGTAATGGCTACACCTTC
TRBV24-1	-	TRBD2	TRBJ2-1	CATSDFPGTSGTPYNEQFF	TGTGCCACCAGTGATTTTCCTGGGACTAGCGGGACACCATACAATGAGCAGTTCTTC
TRBV28	-	TRBD2	TRBJ2-3	CASSIPEGTGGPRTDTQYF	TGTGCCAGCAGCATTCCGGAGGGTACGGGAGGGCCTCGAACAGATACGCAGTATTTT
TRBV7-9	-	TRBD1	TRBJ2-1	CASSLGGQGVNNEQFF	TGTGCCAGCAGCTTAGGGGGTCAGGGGGTAAACAATGAGCAGTTCTTC
TRBV25-1	-	TRBD1	TRBJ2-3	CASNDRGADTQYF	TGTGCCAGCAATGACAGGGGCGCAGATACGCAGTATTTT
TRBV14	-	TRBD2	TRBJ2-3	CASSHETSGRALDTQYF	TGTGCCAGCAGCCATGAAACTAGCGGGAGGGCCCTCGATACGCAGTATTTT
TRBV10-3	few	TRBD2	TRBJ2-1	CAIRTSGRRNEQFF	TGTGCCATCAGAACTAGCGGGAGGCGGAATGAGCAGTTCTTC
TRBV5-1	-	TRBD1	TRBJ2-2	CASSSRQGRGTGELFF	TGCGCCAGCAGCTCCAGACAGGGGCGCGGGACCGGGGAGCTGTTTTTT
TRBV25-1	-	-	TRBJ2-1	CASSNPGSYNEQFF	TGTGCCAGCAGTAACCCCGGGAGCTACAATGAGCAGTTCTTC